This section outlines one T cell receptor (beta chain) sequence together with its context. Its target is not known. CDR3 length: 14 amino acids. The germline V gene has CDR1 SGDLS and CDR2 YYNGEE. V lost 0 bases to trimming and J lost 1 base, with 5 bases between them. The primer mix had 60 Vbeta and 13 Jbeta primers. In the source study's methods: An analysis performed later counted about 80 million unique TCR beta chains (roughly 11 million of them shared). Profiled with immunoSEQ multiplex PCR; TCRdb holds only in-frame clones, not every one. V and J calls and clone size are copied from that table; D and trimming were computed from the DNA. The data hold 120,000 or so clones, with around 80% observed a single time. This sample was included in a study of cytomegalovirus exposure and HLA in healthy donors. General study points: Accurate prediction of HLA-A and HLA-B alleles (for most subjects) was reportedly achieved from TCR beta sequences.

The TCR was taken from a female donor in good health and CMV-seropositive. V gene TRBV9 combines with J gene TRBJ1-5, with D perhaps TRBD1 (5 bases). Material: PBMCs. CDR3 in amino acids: CASSVEGSNQPQHF. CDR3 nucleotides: TGTGCCAGCAGCGTAGAGGGGAGCAATCAGCCCCAGCATTTT.